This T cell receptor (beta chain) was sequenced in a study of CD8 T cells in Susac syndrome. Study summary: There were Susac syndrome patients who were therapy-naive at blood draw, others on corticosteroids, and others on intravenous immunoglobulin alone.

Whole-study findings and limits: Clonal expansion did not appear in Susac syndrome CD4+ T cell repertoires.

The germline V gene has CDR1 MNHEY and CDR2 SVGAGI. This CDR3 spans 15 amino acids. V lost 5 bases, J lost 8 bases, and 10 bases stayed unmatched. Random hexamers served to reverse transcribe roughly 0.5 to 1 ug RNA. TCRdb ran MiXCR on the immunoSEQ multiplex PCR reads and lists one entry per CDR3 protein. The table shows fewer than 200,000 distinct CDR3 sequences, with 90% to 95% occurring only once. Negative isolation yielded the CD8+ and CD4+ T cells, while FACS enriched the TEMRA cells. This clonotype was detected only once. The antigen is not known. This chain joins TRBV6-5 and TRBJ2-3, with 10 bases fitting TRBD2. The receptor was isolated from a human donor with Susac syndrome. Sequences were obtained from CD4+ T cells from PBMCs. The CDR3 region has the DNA TGTGCCAGCAGTCCTATAGCGGGGGGCCCAGGTACGCAGTATTTT. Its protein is CASSPIAGGPGTQYF.